The T cell receptor (beta chain) under discussion was sequenced for a study of molecular identifiers for immune sequencing clone quantification. In its sample, this clonotype was seen many times. Its cognate antigen is unknown. Libraries from naive CD8 cells were generated from approximately 20,000 to 980,000 sorted cells (with 10%, 30% or 50% RNA). General study findings and limits: Sizes of clones that are highly expanded could be underestimated (if identical TCR molecules share a barcode).

The germline V gene encodes CDR1 DFQATT and CDR2 SNEGSKA (reference sequence). V gave up 5 bases and J gave up 0 bases, with 16 bases separating them. The CDR3 runs to 15 residues. TCR libraries were built in bulk with a published protocol and specific TCR primers. TCRdb recomputed calls from the PCR reads with MiXCR, one row per CDR3 protein. Here the sample spans about 640,000 distinct CDR3 sequences, roughly 21% being singletons. The sequence was collected from a human donor in good health. Some libraries in this study had Jurkat cell RNA spiked in. The V and J genes are TRBV20-1 and TRBJ2-5; D gene ambiguous. The sequenced sample consisted of naive CD8+ T cells from blood, with Jurkat cell RNA spiked in. Sample subset: FACS-sorted CD8+CD4-CCR7+CD45RA+ naive T cells. Here the CDR3 reads CSAATSNKYQETQYF. CDR3 nucleotides: TGCAGTGCTGCCACTTCTAATAAGTACCAAGAGACCCAGTACTTC.